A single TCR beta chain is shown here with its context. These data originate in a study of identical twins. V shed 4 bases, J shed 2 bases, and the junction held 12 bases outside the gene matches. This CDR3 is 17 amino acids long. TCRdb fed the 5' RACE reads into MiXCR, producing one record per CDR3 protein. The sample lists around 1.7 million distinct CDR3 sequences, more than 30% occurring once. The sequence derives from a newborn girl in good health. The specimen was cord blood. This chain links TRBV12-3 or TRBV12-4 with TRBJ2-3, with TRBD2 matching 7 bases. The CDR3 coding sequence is TGTGCCAGCAGTTCAGCGCGAGCGGGACTCTCCACAGATACGCAGTATTTT. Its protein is CASSSARAGLSTDTQYF.